This T cell receptor beta chain was identified in a study of lymphopenia after photon versus proton radiotherapy. Details on this clone: Its antigen is as yet unknown.

This CDR3 is built from 17 residues. V lost 5 bases to trimming and J lost 2 bases; unmatched junction nucleotides: 11. The germline CDR1 and CDR2 sequences are SEHNR and FQNEAQ (reference sequence). Repertoires were generated with immunoSEQ multiplex PCR, while TCRdb's copy carries only in-frame clones and drops some. This sample yields some 25,000 clones, of which under 85% are seen a single time; 3.7% belongs to the top ten. Overall study findings and caveats: Under photons, naive T cells and diversity fell while effector/memory populations rose. After the lymphocyte nadir, photon-treated repertoires showed oligoclonal expansion, especially of CD8+ Temra cells.

The chain employs TRBV7-9 and TRBJ2-3; 9 bases are shared with TRBD2. The receptor comes from a woman aged 45 to 65 with pancreatic cancer. This material consisted of peripheral blood, taken from a patient treated with photon-based radiotherapy. The CDR3 is CASSVPRPGLATDTQYF. DNA of the CDR3: TGTGCCAGCAGCGTCCCCCGGCCGGGACTAGCCACAGATACGCAGTATTTT.